This T cell receptor beta chain appears in the sequencing data of a study of cytomegalovirus exposure and HLA in healthy donors. Study details: The 100 to 150 validation repertoires and the 666 first-cohort repertoires shared a platform, a later analysis reported. Study-wide results and limits: Clusters of TCRs from the first cohort tended to co-occur in the roughly 120 validation repertoires (as a later analysis found).

For this clone: The antigen remains unidentified.

Profiling relied on immunoSEQ multiplex PCR, and the TCRdb table lists in-frame clones only, not all of them. The sample lists around 220,000 clones, over 70% seen once, with roughly 13% in the top ten. The CDR3 is made up of 16 amino acids. V was clipped by 1 base and J by 1 base, with 12 bases between them. Germline V CDR1 and CDR2: SGHTS, YDEGEE. This clonotype was sampled from a woman younger than 45 in good health and CMV-seropositive. The material sequenced was PBMCs. The chain joins TRBV5-8 to TRBJ1-3; perhaps TRBD1 as D (5 bases). The CDR3 DNA follows: TGTGCCAGCAGCTTGTCTGGGCAGGGTTCTGGAAACACCATATATTTT. This gives the protein CASSLSGQGSGNTIYF.